The clone carrying this T cell receptor (beta chain) was picked up one time. Its antigen remains unidentified. The record originates from a study of T cell responses to AZD1222 COVID-19 vaccine. The overall study: Doses given second, at about 4 or about 12 weeks, were pooled. Notes on the study in general: When two AZD1222 doses had been given, Spike-specific TCR breadth and depth rose. Only six people who got AZD1222 tested seropositive at baseline. Regions 160-218 and 743-854 dominated among vaccine-associated CD4 TCRs spanning spike.

The data were produced by immunoSEQ multiplex PCR, yet TCRdb's version contains in-frame clones alone and is incomplete. Among 120,000 or so clones listed, around 87% were seen once. The CDR3 loop spans 14 amino acids. Germline V gene sequence: CDR1 SGHDT, CDR2 YYEEEE. Trimming left V 1 base short and J 7 bases short, with 11 bases between. This material consisted of peripheral blood, taken on day 0 of AZD1222 vaccination. V gene TRBV5-6 combines with J gene TRBJ2-2; no definite D call. This clonotype originated in an adult in good health. The CDR3 region is CASSLRSSGGELFF. CDR3 nucleotides: TGTGCCAGCAGCTTGCGGAGCTCCGGCGGGGAGCTGTTTTTT. The entire variable domain, with the rest obtained from reference TRBV5-6 and TRBJ2-2, is as follows: DAGVTQSPTHLIKTRGQQVTLRCSPKSGHDTVSWYQQALGQGPQFIFQYYEEEERQRGNFPDRFSGHQFPNYSSELNVNALLLGDSALYLCASSLRSSGGELFFGEGSRLTVL.